Shown below are 20 T cell receptor beta chains from a single sample sequenced in a study of shared clonotypes between healthy human individuals. The method was immunoSEQ multiplex PCR; TCRdb's version includes in-frame clones alone and lacks a portion of them. Seen here are 2 million to 2.5 million clones, 90% to 95% observed once, and the top ten hold around 0.13%. Input material: naive CD4+ T cells sorted from blood. Indicated subset: CD45RA+ positively selected. The receptor set was obtained from a man younger than 30 in good health.

This chain connects TRBV9 to TRBJ2-2; D may be TRBD2 (6 bases). The CDR3 length is 16 residues. V was pared by 1 base and J by 0 bases, with 10 bases between. CDR1 SGDLS and CDR2 YYNGEE come from the germline V gene. The chain's CDR3 is CASSVLGGTNTGELFF. The CDR3, as DNA: TGTGCCAGCAGCGTACTTGGCGGGACGAACACCGGGGAGCTGTTTTTT.

DNA of the CDR3: TGTGCCAGCAGCTGGACAGGCTCTGGAAACACCATATATTTT. It is translated as CASSWTGSGNTIYF. V gene TRBV7-9 combines with J gene TRBJ1-3; 7 positions match TRBD1. J lost 0 bases, V lost 4 bases, and 0 bases had no gene match. The CDR3 is made up of 14 amino acids. Germline loops: CDR1 SEHNR, CDR2 FQNEAQ (reference sequence).

J is TRBJ1-1 and V is TRBV29-1; TRBD1 is a possible D gene (6 bases). The CDR3 is 13 residues long. Trimming took 4 bases from V and 2 from J, leaving 11 bases between them. Germline-derived CDR1 and CDR2 are SQVTM and ANQGSEA. The DNA of the CDR3 is TGCAGCGTTGCGGACAGAAAAAACACTGAAGCTTTCTTT. Protein product: CSVADRKNTEAFF.

The chain has TRBV4-1 and TRBJ2-1; D is uncertain. Germline CDR1 and CDR2: MGHRA and YSYEKL. V dropped 4 bases and J dropped 0 bases, with 22 bases sitting between them. The CDR3 has 19 residues. Here the CDR3 DNA reads TGCGCCAGCAGCCTGGGTTCGGGTGGCAAAATTAGCTCCTACAATGAGCAGTTCTTC. Translating gives CASSLGSGGKISSYNEQFF.

This chain connects TRBV20-1 to TRBJ2-3; no clear D gene. The CDR3 spans 11 residues. Germline V gene lookup returns CDR1 DFQATT and CDR2 SNEGSKA (reference sequence). CDR3 residues: CSHPSTDTQYF. The CDR3 coding sequence is TGCAGCCATCCTAGCACAGATACGCAGTATTTT.

In DNA form, the CDR3 reads TGTGCCAGCTCACCGGGGAGGTACGATGAAAAACTGTTTTTT. Translation: CASSPGRYDEKLFF. The V gene is TRBV18, the J gene TRBJ1-4; D is ambiguous. The V gene's germline CDR1 is KGHSH and CDR2 LQKENI. The CDR3 runs 14 residues. V gave up 3 bases and J gave up 6 bases, with 11 bases separating them.

This rearrangement joins TRBV11-3 to TRBJ2-1; 7 positions match TRBD2. Germline loops: CDR1 SGHNT, CDR2 YENEEA. V was clipped by 1 base and J by 2 bases; unmatched bases: 2. The CDR3 is 15 amino acids. The CDR3 protein is CASSLGGTTYNEQFF. DNA for the CDR3: TGTGCCAGCAGCTTAGGTGGGACTACCTACAATGAGCAGTTCTTC.

The chain joins TRBV30 to TRBJ2-7; maybe TRBD1 (6 bases). V was trimmed by 4 bases and J by 1 base, leaving 11 bases between them. This CDR3 is 13 amino acids long. Germline V gene sequence: CDR1 GTSNPN, CDR2 SVGIG (reference sequence). The CDR3 sequence: CAWMQDSSYEQYF. For the CDR3, the DNA is TGTGCCTGGATGCAGGACAGTTCCTACGAGCAGTACTTC. The variable domain in full, completed from reference TRBV30 and TRBJ2-7, reads SQTIHQWPATLVQPVGSPLSLECTVEGTSNPNLYWYRQAAGRGLQLLFYSVGIGQISSEVPQNLSASRPQDRQFILSSKKLLLSDSGFYLCAWMQDSSYEQYFGPGTRLTVT.

The rearrangement joins TRBV5-1 to TRBJ2-1; maybe TRBD1 (6 bases). Deletions cut 7 bases from V and 9 bases from J, with 14 bases between. Germline V gives CDR1 SGHRS, CDR2 YFSETQ. This CDR3 comprises 12 residues. CDR3 DNA: TGCGCCAGCGCAACGACAGGCGGTGAGCAGTTCTTC. It yields the protein CASATTGGEQFF. Combining the CDR3 with reference TRBV5-1 and TRBJ2-1 gives the whole variable domain KAGVTQTPRYLIKTRGQQVTLSCSPISGHRSVSWYQQTPGQGLQFLFEYFSETQRNKGNFPGRFSGRQFSNSRSEMNVSTLELGDSALYLCASATTGGEQFFGPGTRLTVL.

The V call is TRBV30, the J call TRBJ2-1; possibly TRBD2 for D (5 bases). The V end lost 1 base, the J end lost 3 bases, and 7 bases lay between the germline ends. Germline CDR1 GTSNPN, CDR2 SVGIG (reference sequence). The CDR3 extends over 13 amino acids. CDR3 coding DNA: TGTGCCTGGAGTGGGACTTTCTACAATGAGCAGTTCTTC. The encoded protein is CAWSGTFYNEQFF.

The chain links TRBV7-8 to TRBJ1-3; the D gene is possibly TRBD1 (6 bases). Per the germline V gene, CDR1 is SGHVS and CDR2 is FQNEAQ. The V and J ends lost 10 bases and 7 bases respectively, with 14 bases between them. CDR3 length: 12 residues. The chain's CDR3 is CATTLTGNTIYF. CDR3 nucleotide sequence: TGTGCCACTACCTTAACAGGGAACACCATATATTTT.

J is TRBJ2-3 and V is TRBV2; tentative D call: TRBD2 (7 bases). The V end was cut by 8 bases, the J end by 3 bases, with 15 bases between. Germline V CDR1 and CDR2: SNHLY, FYNNEI. This CDR3 comprises 14 residues. The chain's CDR3 is CASAGGPWTDTQYF. The CDR3 region has the DNA TGTGCCAGCGCCGGGGGGCCTTGGACAGATACGCAGTATTTT.

The DNA for the CDR3 is TGTGCCAGCAAATTATGGGGCGCGGGCCAGAATTCACCCCTCCACTTT. It encodes CASKLWGAGQNSPLHF. This chain connects TRBV27 to TRBJ1-6; possibly TRBD1 for D (5 bases). Germline CDR1 is MNHEY and CDR2 is SMNVEV (reference sequence). CDR3 length equals 16 residues. Trimming cost V 7 bases and J 7 bases, with 20 bases left between them.

This rearrangement joins TRBV28 to TRBJ2-7; no firm D call. Deletions cut 4 bases from V and 3 bases from J, with 10 bases between. CDR1 is MDHEN and CDR2 is SYDVKM in the germline V gene. CDR3 size: 13 residues. The CDR3 protein is CASSSLPIYEQYF. The CDR3 DNA reads as TGTGCCAGCAGTTCCTTACCCATCTACGAGCAGTACTTC.

The rearrangement links TRBV13 to TRBJ2-7; maybe TRBD2 (6 bases). Germline V gene lookup returns CDR1 PRHDT and CDR2 FYEKMQ (reference sequence). Trimming removed 0 bases from V and 3 bases from J, with 9 bases in between. The CDR3 consists of 14 residues. The CDR3 region has the DNA TGTGCCAGCAGCTTAGGGGGACTTAACTACGAGCAGTACTTC. It is translated as CASSLGGLNYEQYF.

The rearrangement links TRBV6-6 to TRBJ2-2; D remains ambiguous. The germline gives CDR1 MNHNY, CDR2 SVGAGI (reference sequence). This CDR3 contains 14 residues. Deletions cut 2 bases from V and 5 bases from J, with 9 bases between. CDR3 DNA sequence: TGTGCCAGCAGTTACGTCGAGTCAACCGGGGAGCTGTTTTTT. Its protein is CASSYVESTGELFF.

On this clone itself: The sample contains more than one DNA sequence encoding this CDR3. The rearrangement links TRBV5-1 to TRBJ2-4; TRBD2 is a possible D gene (6 bases). The length of the CDR3 is 14 residues. Trimming shortened V by 5 bases and J by 1 base, and 10 bases separated the two germline ends. Germline CDR1 and CDR2: SGHRS and YFSETQ. The CDR3 reads CASSPGLAKNIQYF. The CDR3 bases are TGCGCCAGCAGTCCGGGACTGGCCAAAAACATTCAGTACTTC.

CDR3 DNA sequence: TGTGCCAGCAGCCGGGGCGGCCCTACAACGAATGAGCAGTTCTTC. This translates into CASSRGGPTTNEQFF. V usage is TRBV6-5 and J usage is TRBJ2-1; D is tentatively TRBD1 or TRBD2 (5 bases each). The CDR3 consists of 15 residues. The V and J ends lost 6 bases and 7 bases respectively, with 19 bases between them. In germline, CDR1 is MNHEY, CDR2 SVGAGI.

V usage is TRBV30 and J usage is TRBJ2-5, with D possibly TRBD2 on 6 matching bases. In germline, CDR1 is GTSNPN, CDR2 SVGIG (reference sequence). The CDR3 has 13 amino acids. Trimming took off 2 bases at V and 3 bases at J, with 10 bases between the two ends. CDR3 region: CAWSRLAEETQYF. CDR3 nucleotide sequence: TGTGCCTGGAGTCGTTTAGCGGAAGAGACCCAGTACTTC. Full variable domain (missing parts from reference TRBV30 and TRBJ2-5): SQTIHQWPATLVQPVGSPLSLECTVEGTSNPNLYWYRQAAGRGLQLLFYSVGIGQISSEVPQNLSASRPQDRQFILSSKKLLLSDSGFYLCAWSRLAEETQYFGPGTRLLVL.

The rearrangement joins TRBV7-3 to TRBJ2-1, with D possibly TRBD1 on 6 matching bases. The V gene's germline CDR1 is SGHTA and CDR2 FQGTGA. V gave up 1 base and J gave up 8 bases, with 12 bases separating them. CDR3 length equals 14 residues. CDR3: CASSLRQVGDEQFF. The CDR3 DNA reads TGTGCCAGCAGCTTAAGACAGGTTGGGGATGAGCAGTTCTTC.